This T cell receptor (beta chain) was observed in a study of PD-1 blockade in classical Hodgkin lymphoma. Study information: Nivolumab dosing for patients was 3 mg/kg, administered intravenously every 2 weeks. Findings of the study overall: The authors excluded patients who started nivolumab under 1 year after ASCT. Reports described newly diagnosed patients as having lower baseline TCR diversity than healthy donors.

Each of the patients experienced relapse following autologous stem cell transplantation, and their brentuximab vedotin exposure differed. Details on this clone: What it recognizes is unknown.

Profiled with immunoSEQ multiplex PCR; TCRdb holds only in-frame clones, not every one. This table holds roughly 20,000 clones, 86% found once. This CDR3 spans 12 amino acids. The V gene's germline CDR1 is MNHEY and CDR2 SVGAGI. V lost 5 bases to trimming and J lost 11 bases; unmatched junction nucleotides: 7. The V and J genes are TRBV6-5 and TRBJ1-1; the match to TRBD1 covers 8 bases. The sequenced sample was peripheral blood mononuclear cells (PBMCs), obtained before the second cycle of nivolumab. The clonotype originates from a human donor with classical Hodgkin lymphoma. CDR3 amino acids: CASSPGGAEAFF. The CDR3 DNA reads TGTGCCAGCAGTCCAGGGGGCGCGGAGGCTTTCTTT.